A selection of T cell receptor beta chains follows, all from one sample in a study of blood T cell repertoires in COVID-19. Produced via immunoSEQ multiplex PCR; TCRdb's table is partial and in-frame only. The sample records around 310,000 clones, 90% being singletons. Source material: peripheral blood. These receptors all stem from a woman aged 40 to 50 with COVID-19, enrolled during active disease. Both conserved end residues are part of each CDR3. Fields, in order: J gene, V gene, D gene, clone size, CDR3 protein, CDR3 DNA. D genes are given only for firm matches. Clone size is not always given. Where it is, it says once, few, many or a class for expanded clones.

TRBJ2-1 | TRBV14 | NA | NA | CASSQRRLPDNEQFF | TGTGCCAGCAGCCAAAGGAGACTACCCGACAATGAGCAGTTCTTC
TRBJ1-2 | TRBV6-2/TRBV6-3 | NA | NA | CASSPNRFTGAFYGYTF | TGTGCCAGCAGCCCTAACAGGTTCACCGGCGCCTTCTATGGCTACACCTTC
TRBJ2-7 | TRBV19 | TRBD1 | NA | CASSIGQGFYEQYF | TGTGCCAGTAGTATCGGACAGGGGTTTTACGAGCAGTACTTC
TRBJ2-1 | TRBV12-3/TRBV12-4 | NA | NA | CASSFRTGSFF | TGTGCCAGCAGTTTTAGAACAGGGTCGTTCTTC
TRBJ1-2 | TRBV19 | TRBD1 | NA | CASSRQGYGYTF | TGTGCCAGTAGTAGACAGGGCTATGGCTACACCTTC
TRBJ2-3 | TRBV5-1 | NA | NA | CASSLGTPQGADTQYF | TGCGCCAGCAGCTTGGGGACTCCACAGGGCGCAGATACGCAGTATTTT
TRBJ2-5 | TRBV18 | NA | NA | CASSLRQEQETQYF | TGTGCCAGCTCTCTTCGACAGGAACAAGAGACCCAGTACTTC
TRBJ1-2 | TRBV5-1 | NA | once | CASSLNYNYGYTF | TGCGCCAGCAGCTTGAATTATAACTATGGCTACACCTTC
TRBJ1-6 | TRBV19 | TRBD1 | NA | CASRRDRDSSPLHF | TGTGCCAGTAGGAGGGACAGAGACTCTTCACCCCTCCACTTT
TRBJ2-2 | TRBV4-1 | TRBD2 | once | CASSQDRGRVTGELFF | TGCGCCAGCAGCCAAGACCGCGGGAGGGTTACCGGGGAGCTGTTTTTT
TRBJ2-1 | TRBV19 | NA | NA | CASSIFGGASSYNEQFF | TGTGCCAGTAGTATTTTTGGAGGGGCGAGCTCCTACAATGAGCAGTTCTTC
TRBJ1-5 | TRBV6-2/TRBV6-3 | TRBD1 | few | CASSYSPGQGAQPQHF | TGTGCCAGCAGTTACTCGCCGGGACAGGGGGCGCAGCCCCAGCATTTT
TRBJ1-1 | TRBV13 | TRBD1 | once | CASSLGRGQSTEAFF | TGTGCCAGCAGCTTAGGCAGGGGGCAAAGCACTGAAGCTTTCTTT
TRBJ1-2 | TRBV7-2 | NA | NA | CASSFSRDGYTF | TGTGCCAGCAGCTTTAGCAGGGATGGCTACACCTTC
TRBJ1-2 | TRBV27 | TRBD1 | NA | CASSPKRPTGGGYGYTF | TGTGCCAGCAGCCCCAAACGCCCCACAGGGGGAGGGTATGGCTACACCTTC
TRBJ2-1 | TRBV4-3 | TRBD2 | NA | CASSQVASGRGNEQFF | TGCGCCAGCAGCCAAGTTGCCAGCGGGAGAGGTAATGAGCAGTTCTTC
TRBJ1-5 | TRBV28 | NA | NA | CASRPGTGNQPQHF | TGTGCCAGCAGGCCAGGAACGGGCAATCAGCCCCAGCATTTT
TRBJ1-3 | TRBV18 | TRBD1 | NA | CASSQDRPSGNTIYF | TGTGCCAGCTCGCAGGACAGGCCTTCTGGAAACACCATATATTTT
TRBJ1-5 | TRBV28 | NA | NA | CASREIGGADNQPQHF | TGTGCCAGCAGAGAAATAGGGGGGGCTGATAATCAGCCCCAGCATTTT
TRBJ2-2 | TRBV19 | TRBD1 | NA | CASGLDRGWTGELFF | TGTGCCAGTGGGCTGGACAGGGGGTGGACCGGGGAGCTGTTTTTT
TRBJ2-7 | TRBV10-3 | NA | NA | CAISGTDSYEQYF | TGTGCCATCAGTGGGACAGACTCCTACGAGCAGTACTTC
TRBJ2-3 | TRBV5-1 | TRBD1 | NA | CASSTGQGRATDTQYF | TGCGCCAGCAGCACCGGACAGGGGCGAGCCACAGATACGCAGTATTTT